The clone carrying this T cell receptor (beta chain) was counted only a few times. Its specificity is not known. These data belong to a study of beta chain features in type 1 diabetes. In the study overall: No age, gender or cell yield differences were seen between patients and healthy donors. Findings and caveats of the study: Across all four CD4+ subsets, people with type 1 diabetes showed modestly shorter TCRB CDR3s. Patients and controls would be equally affected if PCR favored shorter templates.

Each sorted fraction was over 95% pure. Germline V CDR1 and CDR2: GTSNPN, SVGIG (reference sequence). This CDR3 has 13 amino acids. V lost 3 bases to trimming and J lost 3 bases, with 9 bases between them. Since all of the isolated RNA was reverse transcribed, expressed TCRB transcripts were what got sequenced. The method was immunoSEQ multiplex PCR; TCRdb's version includes in-frame clones alone and lacks a portion of them. The table lists hundreds of thousands of clones, more than 12% of them singletons. Sequences were obtained from naive CD4+ T cells from blood. The chain uses TRBV30 and TRBJ1-5; D unclear. The TCR was taken from a young man with type 1 diabetes. This chain's CDR3 is CAWREGFNQPQHF. CDR3 bases: TGTGCCTGGAGGGAGGGTTTCAATCAGCCCCAGCATTTT.